These T cell receptor beta chains were read from a single sample in a study of blood T cell repertoires in COVID-19. Using immunoSEQ multiplex PCR, the repertoire was profiled, and TCRdb retains in-frame clones only, with some absent. The sample lists approximately 430,000 clones, 86% occurring once. Sequencing used peripheral blood. Receptors were obtained from a woman in her thirties with active or convalescent COVID-19. Both conserved end residues are part of each CDR3. Each record gives: clone size, D gene, J gene, V gene, CDR3 DNA, CDR3 protein. The D gene is left open where the match is weak. A row's size may be missing; if present it is once, few, many or a size class.

-	-	TRBJ2-3	TRBV5-4	TGTGCCAGCAGCTTCGGGGACACCTCCCGCACAGATACGCAGTATTTT	CASSFGDTSRTDTQYF
-	TRBD1	TRBJ1-4	TRBV6-6	TGTGCCAGCAGTTACCCCATGGGACAGACAGGTGGAAAACTGTTTTTT	CASSYPMGQTGGKLFF
-	-	TRBJ2-7	TRBV7-8	TGTGCCAGCAGCTTCGAGAGGGACTCCTACGAGCAGTACTTC	CASSFERDSYEQYF
few	TRBD1	TRBJ2-1	TRBV7-2	TGTGCCAGCAGCTCAACCGGGACAGGGTTTTTGCATGAGCAGTTCTTC	CASSSTGTGFLHEQFF
-	-	TRBJ1-1	TRBV20-1	TGCAGTGCTAGTCAGGGTGGACTAATGAACACTGAAGCTTTCTTT	CSASQGGLMNTEAFF
-	-	TRBJ1-1	TRBV27	TGTGCCAGCAGTTTAGGTACAGGGAGAACTGAAGCTTTCTTT	CASSLGTGRTEAFF
-	-	TRBJ2-3	TRBV9	TGTGCCAGCAGCCCACAGGTCACAGATACGCAGTATTTT	CASSPQVTDTQYF
-	TRBD1	TRBJ2-7	TRBV7-6	TGTGCCAGCAGCGCCGACAGGGAAGGCGAGCAGTACTTC	CASSADREGEQYF
-	TRBD1	TRBJ1-5	TRBV18	TGTGCCAGCTCACCAGCCCAGCGCAAACAGGGGTTGAGTCAGCCCCAGCATTTT	CASSPAQRKQGLSQPQHF
few	-	TRBJ1-2	TRBV2	TGTGCCAGCAGTCTGGGAGAAGAGAGTGGCTACACCTTC	CASSLGEESGYTF
-	TRBD2	TRBJ2-5	TRBV2	TGTGCCAGCAGTGAACGGGGCGGGGGAATCAAAGAGACCCAGTACTTC	CASSERGGGIKETQYF
-	-	TRBJ1-3	TRBV5-8	TGTGCCAGCAGCTCCGGACGGGAATCTGGAAACACCATATATTTT	CASSSGRESGNTIYF
-	-	TRBJ2-7	TRBV10-3	TGTGCCATCAGTGACCTAGACAGGCCTTCCTACGAGCAGTACTTC	CAISDLDRPSYEQYF
-	TRBD1	TRBJ1-4	TRBV3-1/TRBV3-2	TGTGCCAGCAGCCAGCCCGGGACAGGGAATGAAAAACTGTTTTTT	CASSQPGTGNEKLFF
-	-	TRBJ2-7	TRBV6-2/TRBV6-3	TGTGCCAGCAGCCCTTTGGTGAGGGCCCAACACTACGAGCAGTACTTC	CASSPLVRAQHYEQYF
-	TRBD2	TRBJ2-5	TRBV7-2	TGTGCCAGCAGCGCTAGCGGGAGTACGTATGAGACCCAGTACTTC	CASSASGSTYETQYF